The present TCR beta chain was sequenced within a study of blood T cell repertoires in COVID-19. Overall study: The United States, Italy and Spain were the sources of the acute and convalescent COVID-19 samples. From T cells, B-cell-depleted T cells, or PBMCs came the material, which was cDNA or gDNA.

Produced via immunoSEQ multiplex PCR; TCRdb's table is partial and in-frame only. The sample has 300,000 or so clones, about 92% seen once; the top ten hold about 2.4%. Between the trimmed V and J ends, which lost 4 bases and 4 bases, there was a span of 11 bases. The CDR3 spans 14 residues. The germline CDR1 and CDR2 sequences are SGHDN and FVKESK. Recruits, aged roughly 18 to 95 years, lived in under 25 US areas. Each participant's cohort was designated according to participant-reported clinical history. Specimen: PBMCs or T cells enriched from blood (not recorded which). This receptor was obtained from a man aged 55 to 69 who had recovered from COVID-19. The chain uses TRBV14 and TRBJ1-3; D possibly corresponds to TRBD1 (5 bases). The CDR3 nucleotides are TGTGCCAGCAGCCGCTCTAACAGGGGAAACACCATATATTTT. Translated: CASSRSNRGNTIYF.